This TCR beta chain appears in the sequencing data of a study of blood T cells in healthy people across ages. General study points: More naive CD4+ cells and higher diversity marked long-lived donors relative to aged donors.

Combining a sample-barcoded 5' primer with a J-beta primer mix, a second PCR ran for roughly 7 to 11 cycles. TCRdb re-called the 5' RACE reads with MiXCR, one entry per CDR3 protein. Here the sample spans about 620,000 distinct CDR3 sequences, approximately 52% being singletons. Concerning this clonotype itself: Its antigen remains unidentified.

Per the germline V gene, CDR1 is LGHDT and CDR2 is YNNKEL (reference sequence). The CDR3 is made up of 13 amino acids. The J segment lost 7 bases and the V segment lost 8 bases, leaving 11 bases of the junction unmatched. J is TRBJ2-7 and V is TRBV3-1; 7 bases align to TRBD1. This receptor was obtained from a woman older than 75 in good health. Material for sequencing was blood. The CDR3 reads CASEGTAYNEQYF. CDR3 DNA: TGTGCCAGCGAAGGGACAGCATACAATGAGCAGTACTTC.